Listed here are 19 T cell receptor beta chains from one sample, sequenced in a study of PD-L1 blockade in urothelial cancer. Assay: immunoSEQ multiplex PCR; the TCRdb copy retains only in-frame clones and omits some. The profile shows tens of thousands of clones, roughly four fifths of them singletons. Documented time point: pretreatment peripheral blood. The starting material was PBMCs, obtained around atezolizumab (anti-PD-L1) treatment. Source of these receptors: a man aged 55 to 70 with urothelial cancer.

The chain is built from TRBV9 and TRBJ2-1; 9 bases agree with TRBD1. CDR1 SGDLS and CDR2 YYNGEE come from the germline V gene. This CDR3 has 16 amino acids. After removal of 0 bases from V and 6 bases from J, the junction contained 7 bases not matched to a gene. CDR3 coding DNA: TGTGCCAGCAGCGTAGCTTACGGACAGGGGATCAATGAGCAGTTCTTC. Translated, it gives CASSVAYGQGINEQFF. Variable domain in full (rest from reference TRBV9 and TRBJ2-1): DSGVTQTPKHLITATGQRVTLRCSPRSGDLSVYWYQQSLDQGLQFLIQYYNGEERAKGNILERFSAQQFPDLHSELNLSSLELGDSALYFCASSVAYGQGINEQFFGPGTRLTVL.

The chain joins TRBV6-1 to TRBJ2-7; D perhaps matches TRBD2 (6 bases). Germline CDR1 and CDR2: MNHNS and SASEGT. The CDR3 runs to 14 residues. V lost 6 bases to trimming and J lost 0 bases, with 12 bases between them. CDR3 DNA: TGTGCCAGCAGGTATGGGAGGAGCTCCTACGAGCAGTACTTC. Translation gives CASRYGRSSYEQYF.

CDR3 sequence: CASGGGPKATEAFF. DNA for the CDR3: TGTGCCAGCGGGGGGGGACCCAAGGCCACTGAAGCTTTCTTT. This chain links TRBV28 with TRBJ1-1; D is possibly TRBD1 (5 bases). The germline V gene encodes CDR1 MDHEN and CDR2 SYDVKM. The CDR3 extends over 14 amino acids. Trimming removed 8 bases at V and 4 bases at J, with 17 bases between.

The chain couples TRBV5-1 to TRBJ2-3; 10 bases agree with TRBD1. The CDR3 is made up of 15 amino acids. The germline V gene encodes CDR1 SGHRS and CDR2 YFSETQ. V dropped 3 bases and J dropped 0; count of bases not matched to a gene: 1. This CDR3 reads CASSSGQGSTDTQYF. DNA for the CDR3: TGCGCCAGCAGCTCGGGACAGGGGAGCACAGATACGCAGTATTTT.

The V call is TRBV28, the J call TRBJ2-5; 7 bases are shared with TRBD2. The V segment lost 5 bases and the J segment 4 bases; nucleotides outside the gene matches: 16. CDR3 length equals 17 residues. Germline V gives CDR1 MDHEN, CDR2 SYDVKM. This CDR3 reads CASSLDTGGSIGETQYF. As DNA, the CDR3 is TGTGCCAGCAGTCTCGATACGGGGGGTAGTATTGGAGAGACCCAGTACTTC.

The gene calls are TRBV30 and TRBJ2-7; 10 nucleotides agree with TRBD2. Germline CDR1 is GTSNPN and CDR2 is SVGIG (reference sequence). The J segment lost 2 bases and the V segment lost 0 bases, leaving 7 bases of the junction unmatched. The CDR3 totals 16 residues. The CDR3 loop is CAWSVIAGGDPYEQYF. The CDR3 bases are TGTGCCTGGAGTGTCATAGCGGGGGGCGACCCCTACGAGCAGTACTTC.

The CDR3 DNA reads TGTGCCAGCAGTGGGGACAGGGTCTACGAGCAGTACTTC. This translates into CASSGDRVYEQYF. This chain uses TRBV2 with TRBJ2-7; 9 bases are a match to TRBD1. Per the germline V gene, CDR1 is SNHLY and CDR2 is FYNNEI. This CDR3 is built from 13 residues. The ends lost 4 bases at V and 3 bases at J; junction bases unmatched: 1.

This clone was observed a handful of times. For the CDR3, the DNA is TGCAGCGTTGGTCAGGGGCAAGATACGCAGTATTTT. Amino acids: CSVGQGQDTQYF. This chain connects TRBV29-1 to TRBJ2-3, with D possibly TRBD1 on 6 matching bases. This CDR3 spans 12 amino acids. Per germline, CDR1 SQVTM and CDR2 ANQGSEA. Trimming pared 4 bases from V and 5 bases from J, leaving 10 bases between.

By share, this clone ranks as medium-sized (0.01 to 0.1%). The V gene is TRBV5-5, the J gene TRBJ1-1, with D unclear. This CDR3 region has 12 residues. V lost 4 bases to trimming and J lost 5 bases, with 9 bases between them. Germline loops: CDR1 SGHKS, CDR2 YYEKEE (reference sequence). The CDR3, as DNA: TGTGCCAGCAGCCCCCAATTGACTGAAGCTTTCTTT. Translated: CASSPQLTEAFF.

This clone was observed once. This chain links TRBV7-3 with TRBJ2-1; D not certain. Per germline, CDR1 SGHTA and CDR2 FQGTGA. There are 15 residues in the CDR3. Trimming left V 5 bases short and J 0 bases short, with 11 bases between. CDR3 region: CASSAKTSSYNEQFF. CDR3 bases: TGTGCCAGCAGCGCGAAGACAAGCTCCTACAATGAGCAGTTCTTC.

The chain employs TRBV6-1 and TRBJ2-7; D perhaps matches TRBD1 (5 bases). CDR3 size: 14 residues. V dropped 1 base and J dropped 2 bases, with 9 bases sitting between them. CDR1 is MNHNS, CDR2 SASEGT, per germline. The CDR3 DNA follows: TGTGCCAGCAGTGAAGGCAGGGAAGCCTACGAGCAGTACTTC. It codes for CASSEGREAYEQYF.

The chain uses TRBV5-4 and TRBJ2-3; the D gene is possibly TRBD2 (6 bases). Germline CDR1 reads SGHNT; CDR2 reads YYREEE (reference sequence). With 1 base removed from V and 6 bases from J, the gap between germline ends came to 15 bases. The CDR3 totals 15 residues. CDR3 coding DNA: TGTGCCAGCAGCTTGTCGAGCGGGCCAAGGGATACGCAGTATTTT. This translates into CASSLSSGPRDTQYF.

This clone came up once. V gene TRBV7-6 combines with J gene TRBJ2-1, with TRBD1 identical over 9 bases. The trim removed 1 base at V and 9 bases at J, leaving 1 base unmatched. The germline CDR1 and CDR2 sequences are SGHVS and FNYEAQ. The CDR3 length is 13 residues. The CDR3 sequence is CASSLDRGREQFF. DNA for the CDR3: TGTGCCAGCAGCTTAGACAGGGGGCGTGAGCAGTTCTTC.

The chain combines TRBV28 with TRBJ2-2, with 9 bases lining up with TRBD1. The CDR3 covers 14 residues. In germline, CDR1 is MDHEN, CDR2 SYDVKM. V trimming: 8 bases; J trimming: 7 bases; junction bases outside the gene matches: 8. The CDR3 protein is CASRGQGRDGELFF. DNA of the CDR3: TGTGCCAGCCGGGGACAGGGAAGGGACGGGGAGCTGTTTTTT.

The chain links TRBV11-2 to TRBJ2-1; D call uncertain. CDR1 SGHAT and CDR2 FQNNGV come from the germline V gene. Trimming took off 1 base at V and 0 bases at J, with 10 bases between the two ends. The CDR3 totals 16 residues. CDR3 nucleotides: TGTGCCAGCAGCTTAGTTCTATCGAGCTCCTACAATGAGCAGTTCTTC. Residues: CASSLVLSSSYNEQFF.

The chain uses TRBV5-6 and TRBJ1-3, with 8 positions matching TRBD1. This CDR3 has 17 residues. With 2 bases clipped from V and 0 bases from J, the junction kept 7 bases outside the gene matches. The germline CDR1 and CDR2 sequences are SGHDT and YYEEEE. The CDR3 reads CASSFSTGGPSGNTIYF. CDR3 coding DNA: TGTGCCAGCAGCTTCTCTACAGGGGGACCCTCTGGAAACACCATATATTTT.

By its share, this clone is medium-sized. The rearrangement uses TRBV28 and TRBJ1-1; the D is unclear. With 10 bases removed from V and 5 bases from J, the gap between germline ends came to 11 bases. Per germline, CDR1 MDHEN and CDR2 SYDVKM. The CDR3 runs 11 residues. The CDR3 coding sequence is TGTGCCATTAGAGACGGGACTGAAGCTTTCTTT. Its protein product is CAIRDGTEAFF.

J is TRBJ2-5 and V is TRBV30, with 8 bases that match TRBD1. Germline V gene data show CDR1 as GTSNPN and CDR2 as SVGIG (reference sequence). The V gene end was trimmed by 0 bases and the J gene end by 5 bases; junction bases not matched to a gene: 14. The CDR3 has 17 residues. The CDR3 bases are TGTGCCTGGAGTGTACCGACAGGGGATCTCCTCCGCGAGACCCAGTACTTC. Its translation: CAWSVPTGDLLRETQYF. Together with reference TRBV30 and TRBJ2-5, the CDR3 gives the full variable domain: SQTIHQWPATLVQPVGSPLSLECTVEGTSNPNLYWYRQAAGRGLQLLFYSVGIGQISSEVPQNLSASRPQDRQFILSSKKLLLSDSGFYLCAWSVPTGDLLRETQYFGPGTRLLVL.

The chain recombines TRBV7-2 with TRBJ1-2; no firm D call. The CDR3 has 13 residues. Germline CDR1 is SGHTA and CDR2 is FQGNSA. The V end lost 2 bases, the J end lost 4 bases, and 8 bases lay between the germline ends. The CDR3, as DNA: TGTGCCAGCAGCTTAAGACTGACCTATGGCTACACCTTC. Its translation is CASSLRLTYGYTF.